This TCR beta chain was recovered during a study of T cells in Graves' hyperthyroidism and ophthalmopathy. In this sample, this clonotype turned up many times. V lost 1 base and J lost 10, with 11 bases in between. Germline CDR1 is SGHVS and CDR2 is FNYEAQ. The CDR3 is 12 residues long. The TCR beta CDR3 regions underwent amplification using RNA transcripts as the source. During a first-round RT-PCR of the TCR CDR3, the HTBI primer set was used. TCRdb reanalysed the multiplex PCR reads using MiXCR and keeps one entry per CDR3 protein. Among roughly 710,000 distinct CDR3 sequences listed, 35% were seen once.

This rearrangement joins TRBV7-6 to TRBJ2-7; D could derive from TRBD1 or TRBD2 (5 bases each). Material for sequencing was blood. The sequence came from a woman aged 40 to 50 with Graves' hyperthyroidism. CDR3 coding DNA: TGTGCCAGCAGCTTAGGGGACGGGGAACAGTACTTC. Translated: CASSLGDGEQYF.